This TCR beta chain is drawn from a study of T cell responses to AZD1222 COVID-19 vaccine. Measured with immunoSEQ multiplex PCR; TCRdb has only the in-frame clones, and not every one. The sample includes fewer than 120,000 clones, approximately 90% of them seen just once. This CDR3 has 14 residues. Germline CDR1 is GTSNPN and CDR2 is SVGIG (reference sequence). The V segment lost 8 bases and the J segment 2 bases; nucleotides outside the gene matches: 9. This sample comprised peripheral blood, obtained on day 0 of AZD1222 vaccination. This sequence joins TRBV30 and TRBJ2-7, with 10 bases identical to TRBD1. The receptor comes from an adult in good health. CDR3 in amino acids: CAGRQGAGAYEQYF. The CDR3 nucleotides are TGTGCCGGCAGACAGGGGGCCGGCGCCTACGAGCAGTACTTC.